The 26 T cell receptor beta chains presented below share a single source sample, sequenced in a study of radiotherapy plus CTLA-4 blockade in lung cancer. TCRdb's copy holds only in-frame clones and misses some; the assay was immunoSEQ multiplex PCR. The table has some 73,000 clones, under 85% seen once; the top ten hold around 0.72%. Sequencing used peripheral blood, obtained from a patient treated with radiotherapy plus ipilimumab. These receptors all come from a human donor with non-small cell lung cancer who had stable disease on radiotherapy plus ipilimumab.

The V and J genes are TRBV7-2 and TRBJ2-7; 8 bases are a match to TRBD2. Germline V lookup: CDR1 SGHTA, CDR2 FQGNSA. V lost 1 base and J lost 6; bases outside the gene matches: 5. This CDR3 has 14 residues. This chain's CDR3 is CASSLVGSGAEQYF. The CDR3 DNA reads TGTGCCAGCAGCTTAGTAGGTAGCGGGGCCGAGCAGTACTTC. Filled out from reference TRBV7-2 and TRBJ2-7, the complete variable domain reads GAGVSQSPSNKVTEKGKDVELRCDPISGHTALYWYRQSLGQGLEFLIYFQGNSAPDKSGLPSDRFSAERTGGSVSTLTIQRTQQEDSAVYLCASSLVGSGAEQYFGPGTRLTVT.

This sequence joins TRBV7-7 and TRBJ1-4; D is perhaps TRBD1 (6 bases). The length of the CDR3 is 16 residues. Germline CDR1 reads SSHAT; CDR2 reads FNYEAQ (reference sequence). V dropped 2 bases and J dropped 4 bases, with 14 bases sitting between them. This CDR3 is CASSLRPGQINEKLFF. CDR3 nucleotide sequence: TGTGCCAGCAGCTTACGTCCCGGACAGATTAATGAAAAACTGTTTTTT.

The V call is TRBV7-2, the J call TRBJ2-7, with 8 bases fitting TRBD1. The CDR3 covers 13 residues. The junction had 2 bases not matched to a gene; V was cut back by 4 bases and J by 3 bases. CDR1 and CDR2 (germline): SGHTA, FQGNSA. The CDR3 DNA follows: TGTGCCAGCAGCTCCGACAGGGGCTACGAGCAGTACTTC. Its translation: CASSSDRGYEQYF.

This clone was detected only once. The chain joins TRBV5-1 to TRBJ2-3; TRBD1 matches at 9 bases. There are 16 residues in the CDR3. The V and J ends lost 3 bases and 3 bases, in that order; junction bases with no gene match: 8. Per germline, CDR1 SGHRS and CDR2 YFSETQ. CDR3 loop: CASSWGRDRVTDTQYF. The DNA for the CDR3 is TGCGCCAGCAGCTGGGGAAGGGACAGGGTTACAGATACGCAGTATTTT.

The chain uses TRBV5-1 and TRBJ1-3; D not certain. Germline V gene lookup returns CDR1 SGHRS and CDR2 YFSETQ. This CDR3 is built from 14 residues. V lost 4 bases and J lost 4, with 12 bases in between. The CDR3 DNA is TGCGCCAGCAGCCCCGATGGGGTGGGAAACACCATATATTTT. This gives the protein CASSPDGVGNTIYF.

The gene calls are TRBV7-9 and TRBJ2-3; either TRBD1 or TRBD2 may fit D (5 bases each). The CDR3 length is 17 residues. Germline V CDR1 and CDR2: SEHNR, FQNEAQ (reference sequence). The V and J ends lost 8 bases and 5 bases respectively, with 26 bases between them. Here the CDR3 reads CASASVLGATTQDTQYF. In DNA, the CDR3 is TGTGCCAGCGCCTCCGTCCTCGGGGCTACCACACAAGATACGCAGTATTTT.

The table lists this clone with a count of one. J is TRBJ2-1 and V is TRBV18; D not certain. V was trimmed by 0 bases and J by 5 bases, leaving 11 bases between them. CDR1 is KGHSH and CDR2 is LQKENI in the germline V gene. CDR3 length: 15 amino acids. CDR3: CASSPPTAADNEQFF. The CDR3 DNA is TGTGCCAGCTCACCACCGACGGCAGCCGACAATGAGCAGTTCTTC.

CDR3 region: CASSAGTSWEIGDEQFF. The CDR3 nucleotides are TGTGCCAGCAGCGCTGGGACTAGCTGGGAAATAGGGGATGAGCAGTTCTTC. The chain has TRBV28 and TRBJ2-1; 9 bases align to TRBD2. The junction had 17 bases not matched to a gene; V was cut back by 6 bases and J by 8 bases. The CDR3 runs to 17 residues. The germline gives CDR1 MDHEN, CDR2 SYDVKM.

The chain has TRBV5-6 and TRBJ2-2, with TRBD2 matching over 10 bases. Germline lookup yields CDR1 SGHDT and CDR2 YYEEEE. The CDR3 is 16 residues long. V trimming: 4 bases; J trimming: 6 bases; junction bases outside the gene matches: 9. The chain's CDR3 is CASSPGLAEDAGELFF. In DNA, the CDR3 is TGTGCCAGCAGCCCCGGACTAGCGGAAGATGCCGGGGAGCTGTTTTTT.

As to this clone: The sample holds other DNA sequences that translate to the same CDR3. The chain links TRBV10-3 to TRBJ2-7; D is tentatively TRBD1 or TRBD2 (5 bases each). CDR1 is ENHRY, CDR2 SYGVKD, per germline. The V and J ends lost 3 bases and 0 bases respectively, with 9 bases between them. CDR3 length: 14 residues. CDR3 sequence (DNA): TGTGCCATCAGTGAAGCAGGGAGCTCCTACGAGCAGTACTTC. Its protein product is CAISEAGSSYEQYF.

This clone appeared a few times. The chain links TRBV6-6 to TRBJ2-7; 8 nucleotides line up with TRBD2. This CDR3 spans 14 amino acids. V lost 6 bases and J lost 0; bases outside the gene matches: 4. The germline CDR1 and CDR2 sequences are MNHNY and SVGAGI (reference sequence). The DNA for the CDR3 is TGTGCCAGCAGACCTAGCGGGTCCTCCTACGAGCAGTACTTC. This gives the protein CASRPSGSSYEQYF.

This rearrangement joins TRBV30 to TRBJ2-2; 8 nucleotides match TRBD1. The CDR3 totals 13 residues. V was clipped by 6 bases and J by 4 bases; unmatched bases: 4. CDR1 is GTSNPN and CDR2 is SVGIG in the germline V gene (reference sequence). CDR3 DNA sequence: TGTGCCTGTAGGACAGGGACCACCGGGGAGCTGTTTTTT. Protein sequence: CACRTGTTGELFF. The whole variable domain, filled in from reference TRBV30 and TRBJ2-2, reads SQTIHQWPATLVQPVGSPLSLECTVEGTSNPNLYWYRQAAGRGLQLLFYSVGIGQISSEVPQNLSASRPQDRQFILSSKKLLLSDSGFYLCACRTGTTGELFFGEGSRLTVL.

For the CDR3, the DNA is TGTGCCAGCAGCGTTTTTGAGGGCCGGGCCGGGGAGCTGTTTTTT. This gives the protein CASSVFEGRAGELFF. This rearrangement joins TRBV9 to TRBJ2-2; TRBD2 might be the D (5 bases). This CDR3 region has 15 residues. Germline values: CDR1 SGDLS, CDR2 YYNGEE. V was shortened by 2 bases and J by 6 bases, with 14 bases between the two germline ends.

V is TRBV7-9 and J is TRBJ2-7; TRBD2 agrees at 9 bases. Germline V gene sequence: CDR1 SEHNR, CDR2 FQNEAQ (reference sequence). The CDR3 runs 14 residues. V trimming: 6 bases; J trimming: 3 bases; junction bases outside the gene matches: 6. CDR3 sequence: CASRPSGTSYEQYF. The CDR3 nucleotides are TGTGCCAGCAGGCCTAGCGGGACGAGCTACGAGCAGTACTTC. Full variable domain (missing parts from reference TRBV7-9 and TRBJ2-7): DTGVSQNPRHKITKRGQNVTFRCDPISEHNRLYWYRQTLGQGPEFLTYFQNEAQLEKSRLLSDRFSAERPKGSFSTLEIQRTEQGDSAMYLCASRPSGTSYEQYFGPGTRLTVT.

Only a few counts were recorded for this clone. The rearrangement joins TRBV10-2 to TRBJ2-1; tentative D call: TRBD2 (7 bases). V lost 8 bases and J 7 bases, leaving 18 bases between the germline ends. This CDR3 is 14 amino acids long. Germline CDR1 reads WSHSY; CDR2 reads SAAADI. In DNA form, the CDR3 reads TGCGCCAGCCGCGAGGGGGGGTTTGGGAATGAGCAGTTCTTC. Translation: CASREGGFGNEQFF.

The chain has TRBV5-6 and TRBJ1-1; possibly TRBD1 for D (6 bases). Between the trimmed V and J ends, which lost 6 bases and 3 bases, there was a span of 18 bases. Germline V lookup: CDR1 SGHDT, CDR2 YYEEEE. The CDR3 contains 15 residues. This chain's CDR3 is CASTWLRGVDTEAFF. CDR3 nucleotide sequence: TGTGCCAGCACCTGGTTAAGGGGGGTGGACACTGAAGCTTTCTTT.

The rearrangement joins TRBV27 to TRBJ1-2; no reliable D call. The germline CDR1 and CDR2 sequences are MNHEY and SMNVEV (reference sequence). V shed 6 bases and J shed 7 bases, with 24 bases lying between them. CDR3 length equals 16 residues. In DNA form, the CDR3 reads TGTGCCAGCAGAACAAGCGGACGGGTTCAGTCGGGTGGCTACACCTTC. Residues: CASRTSGRVQSGGYTF.

The V gene is TRBV19, the J gene TRBJ2-1; D uncertain. Germline CDR1 is LNHDA and CDR2 is SQIVND (reference sequence). The V end was cut by 11 bases, the J end by 4 bases, with 12 bases between. This CDR3 is built from 12 residues. DNA of the CDR3: TGTGCCTCTCGTGGGGATTACAATGAGCAGTTCTTC. Its protein product is CASRGDYNEQFF.

The genes are TRBV4-2 and TRBJ2-3, with 12 positions matching TRBD2. V lost 4 bases and J lost 2; bases outside the gene matches: 7. The CDR3 loop spans 17 amino acids. Germline assignment: CDR1 LGHNA and CDR2 YNFKEQ. The CDR3 sequence: CASSLRTSGEITDTQYF. The CDR3 coding sequence is TGTGCCAGCAGCCTGAGGACTAGCGGGGAGATCACAGATACGCAGTATTTT.

This rearrangement joins TRBV6-5 to TRBJ1-1, with unresolved D. From germline, CDR1 is MNHEY and CDR2 SVGAGI. The CDR3 totals 14 residues. V lost 3 bases, J lost 1 base, and 9 bases lay in between. The CDR3 coding sequence is TGTGCCAGCAGTTATTTGAGAGAGAACACTGAAGCTTTCTTT. Its translation is CASSYLRENTEAFF.

The V call is TRBV6-1, the J call TRBJ1-1; D remains unclear. The germline V gene has CDR1 MNHNS and CDR2 SASEGT. The CDR3 is made up of 11 amino acids. V dropped 5 bases and J dropped 7 bases, with 8 bases sitting between them. In nucleotides, the CDR3 is TGTGCCAGCAGTCGGCGTTTTGAAGCTTTCTTT. This sequence encodes CASSRRFEAFF.

The chain couples TRBV14 to TRBJ2-3; tentative D call: TRBD1 (5 bases). V was pared by 4 bases and J by 0 bases, with 20 bases between. Germline CDR1 reads SGHDN; CDR2 reads FVKESK. The CDR3 totals 18 residues. The CDR3 is CASSLGGPGITSTDTQYF. For the CDR3, the DNA is TGTGCCAGCAGCCTGGGTGGTCCAGGGATCACTAGCACAGATACGCAGTATTTT.

V usage is TRBV10-3 and J usage is TRBJ2-7; no firm D call. Germline CDR1 reads ENHRY; CDR2 reads SYGVKD. This CDR3 contains 16 residues. Trimming took 0 bases from V and 0 from J, leaving 12 bases between them. CDR3: CAISESGRPSSYEQYF. CDR3 DNA sequence: TGTGCCATCAGTGAGTCCGGCAGGCCGAGCTCCTACGAGCAGTACTTC.

The chain has TRBV27 and TRBJ2-2, with D possibly matching TRBD2 (5 bases). Trimming cost V 6 bases and J 0 bases, with 26 bases left between them. CDR1 and CDR2 from the germline V gene are MNHEY and SMNVEV (reference sequence). This CDR3 is built from 20 residues. As DNA, the CDR3 is TGTGCCAGCAGCCCTAGGACCCCGTATCAGCGTAGCGCGAACACCGGGGAGCTGTTTTTT. This gives the protein CASSPRTPYQRSANTGELFF.

This chain links TRBV2 with TRBJ2-7; D gene ambiguous. The V gene's germline CDR1 is SNHLY and CDR2 FYNNEI. The CDR3 has 14 amino acids. The V and J ends lost 5 bases and 0 bases respectively, with 11 bases between them. DNA for the CDR3: TGTGCCAGCAGTCGGCAGGAACTCTCCTACGAGCAGTACTTC. It is translated as CASSRQELSYEQYF.

The sample holds a few counts of this clone. The chain couples TRBV19 to TRBJ2-1; D is perhaps TRBD1 or TRBD2 (5 bases each). Germline loops: CDR1 LNHDA, CDR2 SQIVND (reference sequence). The CDR3 runs 18 residues. Deletions cut 3 bases from V and 1 base from J, with 19 bases between. CDR3 region: CASSMEGATEGSYNEQFF. CDR3 sequence (DNA): TGTGCCAGTAGTATGGAAGGGGCTACAGAGGGGTCCTACAATGAGCAGTTCTTC. Using reference TRBV19 and TRBJ2-1 for the parts outside the CDR3, the full variable domain is DGGITQSPKYLFRKEGQNVTLSCEQNLNHDAMYWYRQDPGQGLRLIYYSQIVNDFQKGDIAEGYSVSREKKESFPLTVTSAQKNPTAFYLCASSMEGATEGSYNEQFFGPGTRLTVL.